The entry below describes one TCR beta chain. The data belong to a study of shared T cell receptors in the human thymus. The CDR3 has 16 residues. CDR1 and CDR2 from the germline V gene are SGHAT and FQNNGV. Germline trimming cut 0 bases from V and 5 bases from J; bases unmatched to any gene: 6. The repertoire was sequenced with immunoSEQ multiplex PCR; TCRdb's copy has only in-frame clones and lacks some. Seen here are about 730,000 clones, approximately 85% observed once, and the top ten hold over 0.008%. This sample also belongs to another study, concerning human thymus T cells. That source reports: Healthy Finnish infants undergoing corrective surgery for congenital heart defects were used as donors. Thymus tissue for the work was resected from patients undergoing corrective heart surgery. Related reports documented highly overlapping thymic repertoires among unrelated individuals.

The sample taken for sequencing was thymocytes. This receptor was identified in a girl under two years old with a congenital heart defect. This chain connects TRBV11-2 to TRBJ2-2; 7 bases align to TRBD1. CDR3 residues: CASSLDGTALTGELFF. In nucleotides, the CDR3 is TGTGCCAGCAGCTTAGACGGGACAGCACTTACCGGGGAGCTGTTTTTT.